This paragraph covers one TCR beta chain sequence. The CDR3 contains 14 residues. V was clipped by 9 bases and J by 8 bases; unmatched bases: 14. Germline V gene data show CDR1 as LNHDA and CDR2 as SQIVND (reference sequence). Those with hyperthyroidism were 18 to 65 years old, newly diagnosed, and ill for under 2 months. Blood dates from first hyperthyroidism diagnosis, before any ophthalmopathy symptoms. The data derive from a study of T cells in Graves' hyperthyroidism and ophthalmopathy. TCR beta CDR3 sequences were amplified from RNA transcripts. HTBI primers were used for first-round RT-PCR of the TCR CDR3. TCRdb ran MiXCR on the multiplex PCR reads and lists one entry per CDR3 protein. The table includes 350,000 to 450,000 distinct CDR3 sequences, about 18% detected once.

This chain uses TRBV19 with TRBJ2-3; 7 bases are shared with TRBD1. Sample: blood. This TCR came from a woman in her 30s with Graves' hyperthyroidism that later progressed to Graves' ophthalmopathy. For the CDR3, the DNA is TGTGCCAGCGCTTTTCAGGGGGAGTGGGCTACGCAGTATTTT. Encoded protein: CASAFQGEWATQYF.